This T cell receptor (beta chain) was identified in a study of Ad26.COV2.S vaccination and SARS-CoV-2 variants. Findings of the study overall: Vaccine recipients posted higher spike-specific TCR breadth than their placebo counterparts. Breadth measured for non-spike TCRs was similar across vaccine and placebo recipients. Responses of spike-specific T cells (both CD8+ and CD4+) reportedly showed substantial breadth after vaccination.

The protocol was immunoSEQ multiplex PCR, while the TCRdb copy is restricted to in-frame clones and leaves out a portion. Seen here are about 330,000 clones, around 90% observed once, and the top ten hold 4.5% to 7%. As for treatment: 15 to 20 received Ad26.COV2.S at low or high dose, single or two shots; 5 received placebo; per-sample allocation not given. Samples came from day 63 after the first vaccine or placebo injection. An Ad26 vector carrying the Wuhan-strain SARS-CoV-2 spike served as the vaccine. The V gene's germline CDR1 is LGHDT and CDR2 YNNKEL (reference sequence). The CDR3 sequence is 14 residues long. The ends were cut back, 6 bases at V and 2 bases at J, with 13 bases in the middle. Concerning this clone itself: Its antigen is not known.

The starting material was peripheral blood, obtained in a trial of Ad26.COV2.S vaccine versus placebo. The sequence was collected from a person between 18 and 60 years old who received the Ad26.COV2.S COVID-19 vaccine or a placebo. J is TRBJ1-1 and V is TRBV3-1 (or the pseudogene TRBV3-2); the D is unclear. The CDR3 region has the DNA TGTGCCAGCAGTCGTATGGACTCAAACACTGAAGCTTTCTTT. Translation: CASSRMDSNTEAFF.